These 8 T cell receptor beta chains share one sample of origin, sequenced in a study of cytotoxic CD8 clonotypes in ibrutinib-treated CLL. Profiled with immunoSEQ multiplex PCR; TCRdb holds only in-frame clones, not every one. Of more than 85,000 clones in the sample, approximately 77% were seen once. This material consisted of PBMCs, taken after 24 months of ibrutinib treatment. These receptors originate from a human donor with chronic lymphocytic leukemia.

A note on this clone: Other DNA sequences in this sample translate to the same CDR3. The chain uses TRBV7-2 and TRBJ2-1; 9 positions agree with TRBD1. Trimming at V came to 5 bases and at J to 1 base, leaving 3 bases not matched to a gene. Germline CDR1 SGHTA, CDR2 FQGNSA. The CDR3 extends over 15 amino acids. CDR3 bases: TGTGCCAGCAGCCCGGACAGGGGTTCCTACAATGAGCAGTTCTTC. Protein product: CASSPDRGSYNEQFF.

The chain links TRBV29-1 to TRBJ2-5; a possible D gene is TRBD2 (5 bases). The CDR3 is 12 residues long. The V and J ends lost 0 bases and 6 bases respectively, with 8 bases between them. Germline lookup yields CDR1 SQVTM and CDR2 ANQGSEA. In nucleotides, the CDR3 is TGCAGCGTTGAAGATCGGGGTCAGACCCAGTACTTC. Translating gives CSVEDRGQTQYF.

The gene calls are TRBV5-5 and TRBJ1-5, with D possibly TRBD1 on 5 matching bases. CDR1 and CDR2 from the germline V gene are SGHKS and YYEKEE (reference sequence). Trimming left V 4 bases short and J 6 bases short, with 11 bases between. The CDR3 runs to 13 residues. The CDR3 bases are TGTGCCAGCAGCAAGGGACCCAGTCAGCCCCAGCATTTT. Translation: CASSKGPSQPQHF.

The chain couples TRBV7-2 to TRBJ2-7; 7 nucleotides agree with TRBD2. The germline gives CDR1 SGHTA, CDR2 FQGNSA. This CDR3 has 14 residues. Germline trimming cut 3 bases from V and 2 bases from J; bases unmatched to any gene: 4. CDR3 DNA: TGTGCCAGCAGCTTCCAGCGGGGCCCCTACGAGCAGTACTTC. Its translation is CASSFQRGPYEQYF.

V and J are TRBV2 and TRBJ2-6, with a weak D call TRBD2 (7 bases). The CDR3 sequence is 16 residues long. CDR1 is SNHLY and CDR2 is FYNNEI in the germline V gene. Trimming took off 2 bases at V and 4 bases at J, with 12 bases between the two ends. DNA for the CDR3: TGTGCCAGCAGTGAACGGGGGGCGGTCGGGGCCAACGTCCTGACTTTC. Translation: CASSERGAVGANVLTF.

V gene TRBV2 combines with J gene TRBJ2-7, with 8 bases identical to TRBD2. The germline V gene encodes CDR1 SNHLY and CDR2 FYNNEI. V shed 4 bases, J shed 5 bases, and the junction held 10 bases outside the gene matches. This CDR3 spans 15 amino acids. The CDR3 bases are TGTGCCAGCAGTGTAAGGCCCGGGACTAGTGACGAGCAGTACTTC. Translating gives CASSVRPGTSDEQYF.

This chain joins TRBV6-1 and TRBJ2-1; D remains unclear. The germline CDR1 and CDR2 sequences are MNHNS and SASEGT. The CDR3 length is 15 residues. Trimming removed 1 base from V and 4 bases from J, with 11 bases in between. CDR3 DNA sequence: TGTGCCAGCAGTGAAGGCTTGTGGCAGTACAATGAGCAGTTCTTC. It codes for CASSEGLWQYNEQFF.

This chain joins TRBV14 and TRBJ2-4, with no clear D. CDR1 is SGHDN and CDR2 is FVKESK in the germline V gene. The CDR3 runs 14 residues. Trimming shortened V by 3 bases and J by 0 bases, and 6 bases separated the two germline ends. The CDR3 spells CASSQTIAKNIQYF. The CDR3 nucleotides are TGTGCCAGCAGCCAGACCATAGCCAAAAACATTCAGTACTTC.